This T cell receptor beta chain was found in a study of blood T cells in healthy people across ages. The CDR3 covers 17 residues. A second about 7 to 11 cycle PCR used barcoded and J-beta primers. TCRdb ran MiXCR on the 5' RACE reads and lists one entry per CDR3 protein. Of hundreds of thousands of distinct CDR3 sequences in the sample, under 30% were seen once. Regarding the study as a whole: TCR beta diversity was tightly associated with the proportion of naive T cells.

This clonotype has just a few counts. Its matching antigen is unknown. The clonotype comes from a woman older than 75 in good health. Sequenced sample: blood. The chain joins TRBV21-1 to TRBJ1-5. TRBV21-1 is given as a pseudogene. CDR3 nucleotide sequence: TGTGCCAGCAGCAAAGGTTCCGGACGAAAACCCAATCAGCCCCAGCATTTT. It codes for CASSKGSGRKPNQPQHF.